Shown below are 29 T cell receptor beta chains from a single sample sequenced in a study of T-cell reconstitution after alpha-beta-depleted transplantation in children. The library targeted TCRbeta and was prepared with unique molecular identifiers. Each CDR3 protein gets one entry after TCRdb re-called the PCR reads with MiXCR. The data hold fewer than 350,000 distinct CDR3 sequences, with around a tenth observed a single time. Sequencing used PBMCs, obtained before TCRalphabeta/CD19-depleted stem cell transplant. The receptors shown here come from a boy in the first two years of life with acute myeloid leukemia, due to receive a stem cell transplant.

As concerns this clonotype: A read error may explain this, as a much larger clone is one base away. This chain joins TRBV5-1 and TRBJ1-4; no clear D. Germline values: CDR1 SGHRS, CDR2 YFSETQ. The CDR3 has 14 amino acids. V lost 0 bases and J lost 8, with 11 bases in between. CDR3 amino acids: CASSLEWAREKLFF. CDR3 in DNA: TGCGCCAGCAGCTTGGAGTGGGCCAGGGAAAAACTGTTTTTT.

This clonotype was seen more than once but under ten times. The genes are TRBV11-1 and TRBJ2-7; 9 nucleotides agree with TRBD2. Germline CDR1 reads SGHAT; CDR2 reads FQDESV (reference sequence). The CDR3 consists of 18 residues. Unmatched junction bases numbered 16, after V lost 2 bases and J lost 5 bases. DNA for the CDR3: TGTGCCAGCAGCTTATTAGGGGCAGGGGGACTAGCCGTTCACGAGCAGTACTTC. Translation: CASSLLGAGGLAVHEQYF.

This clonotype was counted at least ten times. The chain links TRBV7-8 to TRBJ2-1, with D possibly matching TRBD2 (6 bases). In germline, CDR1 is SGHVS, CDR2 FQNEAQ. V was trimmed by 2 bases and J by 2 bases, leaving 10 bases between them. CDR3 length: 15 amino acids. This CDR3 is CASSLLASAYNEQFF. The CDR3 DNA follows: TGTGCCAGCAGCTTACTAGCGTCCGCCTACAATGAGCAGTTCTTC.

V is TRBV5-1 and J is TRBJ2-1; 12 nucleotides match TRBD2. Germline CDR1 reads SGHRS; CDR2 reads YFSETQ. Trimming took 3 bases from V and 7 from J; bases not matched to a gene: 8. CDR3 length equals 16 residues. The CDR3 nucleotides read TGCGCCAGCAGCTGGACCCTAGCGGGGGGGCCGAATGAGCAGTTCTTC. This translates into CASSWTLAGGPNEQFF.

The V and J genes are TRBV15 and TRBJ2-3, with 9 nucleotides matching TRBD1. The germline gives CDR1 LNHNV, CDR2 YYDKDF (reference sequence). The length of the CDR3 is 16 residues. After removal of 4 bases from V and 3 bases from J, the junction contained 8 bases not matched to a gene. The CDR3 is CATSKPGTGRTDTQYF. The CDR3 bases are TGTGCCACCAGCAAACCCGGGACAGGGAGGACAGATACGCAGTATTTT.

Concerning this clonotype: A much larger clone lies one base from this, so it may be a read error. The chain joins TRBV20-1 to TRBJ1-2, with 7 bases aligning to TRBD1. This CDR3 comprises 10 residues. The germline gives CDR1 DFQATT, CDR2 SNEGSKA (reference sequence). V gave up 4 bases and J gave up 13 bases; unmatched junction bases: 6. The DNA of the CDR3 is TGCAGTGCTACCCGGGACAGCGTCACCTTC. It codes for CSATRDSVTF.

This clonotype was seen many times. This chain uses TRBV28 with TRBJ2-1; D might be TRBD1 or TRBD2, each matching 6 bases. The germline V gene encodes CDR1 MDHEN and CDR2 SYDVKM. Trimming removed 6 bases at V and 7 bases at J, with 16 bases between. This CDR3 is built from 14 residues. DNA for the CDR3: TGTGCCAGCAGCTTGCTCGGGGGCAGGAATGAGCAGTTCTTC. As protein: CASSLLGGRNEQFF.

The chain recombines TRBV7-6 with TRBJ2-1, with 12 nucleotides matching TRBD2. The V gene's germline CDR1 is SGHVS and CDR2 FNYEAQ. The trim removed 2 bases at V and 3 bases at J, leaving 17 bases unmatched. The CDR3 is 21 residues long. The CDR3 here is CASSLYSPTTSGGWNYNEQFF. The CDR3 DNA reads TGTGCCAGCAGCTTATATTCCCCAACTACTAGCGGGGGGTGGAACTACAATGAGCAGTTCTTC. The full variable domain, in which reference TRBV7-6 and TRBJ2-1 provide the parts outside the CDR3, is GAGVSQSPRYKVTKRGQDVALRCDPISGHVSLYWYRQALGQGPEFLTYFNYEAQQDKSGLPNDRFSAERPEGSISTLTIQRTEQRDSAMYRCASSLYSPTTSGGWNYNEQFFGPGTRLTVL.

This clonotype was seen more than once but under ten times. The rearrangement uses TRBV20-1 and TRBJ1-6; 8 bases fit TRBD1. CDR3 length equals 16 residues. Germline values: CDR1 DFQATT, CDR2 SNEGSKA (reference sequence). The V gene end was trimmed by 1 base and the J gene end by 6 bases; junction bases not matched to a gene: 8. In DNA form, the CDR3 reads TGCAGTGCTAGAGCCAGGACAGGGTCTGGTAATTCACCCCTCCACTTT. Encoded protein: CSARARTGSGNSPLHF.

The chain is built from TRBV7-9 and TRBJ2-3; TRBD1 or TRBD2 may be the D gene (6 bases each). Between the trimmed V and J ends, which lost 5 bases and 2 bases, there was a span of 14 bases. The CDR3 totals 15 residues. CDR1 and CDR2 (germline): SEHNR, FQNEAQ (reference sequence). CDR3 in amino acids: CASSRRGPHTDTQYF. The CDR3 DNA sequence: TGTGCCAGCAGCCGACGGGGGCCCCACACAGATACGCAGTATTTT. Full variable domain (rest looked up from reference TRBV7-9 and TRBJ2-3): DTGVSQNPRHKITKRGQNVTFRCDPISEHNRLYWYRQTLGQGPEFLTYFQNEAQLEKSRLLSDRFSAERPKGSFSTLEIQRTEQGDSAMYLCASSRRGPHTDTQYFGPGTRLTVL.

About this clonotype itself: This may arise from a read error, as a much more abundant clone is one base away. The V gene is TRBV14, the J gene TRBJ2-7; TRBD2 matches at 8 bases. Germline CDR1 reads SGHDN; CDR2 reads FVKESK. The CDR3 runs 16 residues. The CDR3 region is CSSSQDKSGRINEQYF. In nucleotides, the CDR3 is TGTTCCAGCAGCCAAGATAAAAGCGGGAGAATAAACGAGCAGTACTTC.

On this clonotype: No conserved phenylalanine or tryptophan ends this CDR3, so it is likely a read error. The chain combines TRBV5-1 with TRBJ2-6; 10 positions match TRBD2. J gave up 4 bases and V 1 base, and 8 bases lay outside the gene matches. This CDR3 spans 18 amino acids. CDR1 SGHRS and CDR2 YFSETQ come from the germline V gene. CDR3 DNA: TGCGCCAGCAGCTTGTGGCTAGCGGGAGTAACCGGGGCCAACGTCCTGACTTCC. Translated: CASSLWLAGVTGANVLTS.

This clonotype was found many times. V gene TRBV7-8 combines with J gene TRBJ1-1, with TRBD1 identical over 7 bases. CDR3 length equals 11 residues. Germline assignment: CDR1 SGHVS and CDR2 FQNEAQ. Trimming cost V 6 bases and J 10 bases; bases outside gene matches: 5. Here the CDR3 DNA reads TGTGCCAGCAGACTACAGGGGAGAGCTTTCTTT. This sequence encodes CASRLQGRAFF.

This clonotype was counted ten times or more. The chain combines TRBV4-3 with TRBJ2-6; perhaps TRBD1 as D (6 bases). Trimming took 3 bases from V and 3 from J, leaving 12 bases between them. CDR3 length: 16 amino acids. Germline CDR1 LGHNA, CDR2 YSLEER. The CDR3 sequence is CASSQSTGYGANVLTF. CDR3 coding DNA: TGCGCCAGCAGCCAGTCCACAGGGTATGGGGCCAACGTCCTGACTTTC.

As concerns this clonotype: A single base separates this from a much larger clone, so it may be a read error. This chain uses TRBV24-1 with TRBJ1-1; D unclear. CDR1 is KGHDR and CDR2 is SFDVKD in the germline V gene. The CDR3 runs to 15 residues. As DNA, the CDR3 is TGTGGCACCAGTGATTTCTACAGCCAGAGAACTGAAGCTTTCTTT. Protein: CGTSDFYSQRTEAFF.

This clonotype was recorded many times. The chain is built from TRBV5-5 and TRBJ2-4; D possibly corresponds to TRBD2 (6 bases). Per germline, CDR1 SGHKS and CDR2 YYEKEE (reference sequence). The CDR3 consists of 15 residues. Trimming removed 4 bases at V and 4 bases at J, with 15 bases between. CDR3 sequence: CASSPIGGVKNIQYF. DNA for the CDR3: TGTGCCAGCAGCCCGATCGGGGGAGTGAAAAACATTCAGTACTTC.

Ten or more counts support this clonotype. The J gene is TRBJ2-1, the V gene TRBV12-3 or TRBV12-4; 9 nucleotides agree with TRBD1. The CDR3 is 15 residues long. V lost 3 bases and J lost 3; bases outside the gene matches: 3. This CDR3 is CASSLDRGGYNEQFF. CDR3 coding DNA: TGTGCCAGCAGTTTGGACAGGGGAGGCTACAATGAGCAGTTCTTC.

In its sample, this clonotype was seen many times. The genes are TRBV28 and TRBJ2-7, with 8 bases that match TRBD1. V dropped 3 bases and J dropped 4; count of bases not matched to a gene: 8. This CDR3 region has 15 residues. Germline V gives CDR1 MDHEN, CDR2 SYDVKM. The DNA for the CDR3 is TGTGCCAGCAGTTTTCCCCAGGGGGCGCAATACGAGCAGTACTTC. It yields the protein CASSFPQGAQYEQYF. Based on the CDR3 plus reference TRBV28 and TRBJ2-7, the full variable domain is DVKVTQSSRYLVKRTGEKVFLECVQDMDHENMFWYRQDPGLGLRLIYFSYDVKMKEKGDIPEGYSVSREKKERFSLILESASTNQTSMYLCASSFPQGAQYEQYFGPGTRLTVT.

This clonotype was recorded many times. J is TRBJ2-3 and V is TRBV12-3 or TRBV12-4, with TRBD2 as a possible D gene (6 bases). V lost 6 bases and J 4 bases, leaving 14 bases between the germline ends. This CDR3 has 14 residues. CDR3 loop: CASRRDFLADTQYF. The CDR3, as DNA: TGTGCCAGCAGAAGGGACTTTCTGGCAGATACGCAGTATTTT.

This clonotype was detected only a few times. This rearrangement joins TRBV7-6 to TRBJ1-2, with 9 bases matching TRBD1. Germline V gene data show CDR1 as SGHVS and CDR2 as FNYEAQ. CDR3 length: 15 amino acids. The V and J ends lost 0 bases and 7 bases, in that order; junction bases with no gene match: 6. The CDR3 reads CASSLAWGTGTGYTF. CDR3 nucleotide sequence: TGTGCCAGCAGCTTAGCCTGGGGGACAGGGACTGGCTACACCTTC.

This clonotype has ten or more counts. The rearrangement joins TRBV28 to TRBJ2-4; no clear D. From germline, CDR1 is MDHEN and CDR2 SYDVKM. The length of the CDR3 is 14 residues. V was cut by 4 bases and J by 4 bases, with 11 bases left in between. The CDR3 is CASSSGRSKNIQYF. The CDR3 coding sequence is TGTGCCAGCAGTTCAGGACGGTCTAAAAACATTCAGTACTTC.

Details on this clonotype: This may be a read error, as it is one base from a much larger clone. V usage is TRBV6-1 and J usage is TRBJ2-1, with D possibly being TRBD1 or TRBD2 (5 bases each). Trimming removed 7 bases from V and 7 bases from J, with 14 bases in between. This CDR3 is 13 amino acids long. The germline CDR1 and CDR2 sequences are MNHNS and SASEGT. CDR3 residues: CASKGRVSNEQFF. CDR3 nucleotide sequence: TGTGCCAGCAAGGGGCGGGTGAGTAATGAGCAGTTCTTC.

This clonotype was seen ten or more times. The gene calls are TRBV28 and TRBJ2-7; 9 bases are shared with TRBD1. Germline V CDR1 and CDR2: MDHEN, SYDVKM. The trim removed 8 bases at V and 2 bases at J, leaving 4 bases unmatched. This CDR3 has 13 amino acids. The CDR3 is CASRDRVPYEQYF. As DNA, the CDR3 is TGTGCCAGCCGGGACAGGGTTCCCTACGAGCAGTACTTC. Complete variable domain (other parts from reference TRBV28 and TRBJ2-7): DVKVTQSSRYLVKRTGEKVFLECVQDMDHENMFWYRQDPGLGLRLIYFSYDVKMKEKGDIPEGYSVSREKKERFSLILESASTNQTSMYLCASRDRVPYEQYFGPGTRLTVT.

This clonotype was recorded at least ten times. The J gene is TRBJ1-1, the V gene TRBV5-1; 9 nucleotides align to TRBD1. Germline V lookup: CDR1 SGHRS, CDR2 YFSETQ. The CDR3 has 16 amino acids. V was clipped by 4 bases and J by 1 base; unmatched bases: 8. CDR3 bases: TGCGCCAGCAGCATAGGAGACAGGGGGTCGAACACTGAAGCTTTCTTT. This gives the protein CASSIGDRGSNTEAFF.

This sequence joins TRBV18 and TRBJ2-5, with 7 positions matching TRBD2. Trimming at V came to 4 bases and at J to 1 base, leaving 9 bases not matched to a gene. This CDR3 contains 16 residues. The germline CDR1 and CDR2 sequences are KGHSH and LQKENI. In DNA, the CDR3 is TGTGCCAGCTCACTCCGGGAGGCTAGCGGCCAAGAGACCCAGTACTTC. Encoded protein: CASSLREASGQETQYF.

The chain links TRBV6-4 to TRBJ2-1, with TRBD2 matching over 8 bases. CDR3 size: 17 residues. V lost 7 bases, J lost 4 bases, and 15 bases stayed unmatched. Germline V gene sequence: CDR1 MRHNA, CDR2 SNTAGT. Written as DNA, the CDR3 is TGTGCCAGCACCTTCCGTGTGAGCGGGGGTTTATACAATGAGCAGTTCTTC. Translating gives CASTFRVSGGLYNEQFF.

This clonotype appeared a few times. This rearrangement joins TRBV6-1 to TRBJ2-2, with D tentatively TRBD1 (5 bases). Germline loops: CDR1 MNHNS, CDR2 SASEGT. This CDR3 is built from 16 residues. V dropped 4 bases and J dropped 0 bases, with 12 bases sitting between them. This CDR3 reads CASSAQGMANTGELFF. CDR3 coding DNA: TGTGCCAGCAGTGCGCAGGGAATGGCGAACACCGGGGAGCTGTTTTTT.

This clonotype was detected only a few times. The V and J genes are TRBV6-2 or TRBV6-3 and TRBJ1-1; D is unclear. Germline V gene sequence: CDR1 MNHEY, CDR2 SVGEGT. The CDR3 is 16 amino acids. Between the trimmed V and J ends, which lost 10 bases and 2 bases, there was a span of 23 bases. CDR3 sequence reads: CATARKPTRGNTEAFF. CDR3 DNA: TGTGCCACCGCAAGGAAACCTACTAGAGGAAACACTGAAGCTTTCTTT.

This chain connects TRBV3-1 to TRBJ2-1; D is uncertain. The V end lost 4 bases, the J end lost 4 bases, and 11 bases lay between the germline ends. The CDR3 is 14 amino acids. CDR1 and CDR2 (germline): LGHDT, YNNKEL (reference sequence). This chain's CDR3 is CASSPNPAYNEQFF. The CDR3 coding sequence is TGTGCCAGCAGCCCAAATCCGGCGTACAATGAGCAGTTCTTC.